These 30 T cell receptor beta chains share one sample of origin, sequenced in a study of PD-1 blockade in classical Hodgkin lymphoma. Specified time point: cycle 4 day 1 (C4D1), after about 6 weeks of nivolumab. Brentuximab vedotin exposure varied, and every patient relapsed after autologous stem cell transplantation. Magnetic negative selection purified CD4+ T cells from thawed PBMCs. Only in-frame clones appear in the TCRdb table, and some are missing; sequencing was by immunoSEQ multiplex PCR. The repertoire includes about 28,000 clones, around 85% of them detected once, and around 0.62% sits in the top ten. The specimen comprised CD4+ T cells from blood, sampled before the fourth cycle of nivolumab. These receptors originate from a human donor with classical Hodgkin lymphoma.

As DNA, the CDR3 is TGTGCCAGCAGCGTAGCCGGGGGCCAGGTCTACGAGCAGTACTTC. Its translation is CASSVAGGQVYEQYF. This chain joins TRBV9 and TRBJ2-7; D possibly matches TRBD1 or TRBD2 (6 bases each). The germline CDR1 and CDR2 sequences are SGDLS and YYNGEE. The ends were cut back, 0 bases at V and 3 bases at J, with 13 bases in the middle. This CDR3 is built from 15 residues.

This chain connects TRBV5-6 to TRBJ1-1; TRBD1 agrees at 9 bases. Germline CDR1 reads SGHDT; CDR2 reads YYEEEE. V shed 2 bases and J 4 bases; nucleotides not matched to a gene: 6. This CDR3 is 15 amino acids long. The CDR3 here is CASSFSMTGGTEAFF. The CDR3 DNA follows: TGTGCCAGCAGCTTTAGCATGACAGGGGGCACTGAAGCTTTCTTT.

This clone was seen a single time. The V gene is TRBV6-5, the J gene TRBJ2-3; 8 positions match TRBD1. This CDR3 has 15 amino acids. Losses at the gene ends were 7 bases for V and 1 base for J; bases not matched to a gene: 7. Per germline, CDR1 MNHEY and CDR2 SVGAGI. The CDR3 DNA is TGTGCCAGCACCCCCCCGGGACAGGGCACAGATACGCAGTATTTT. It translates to CASTPPGQGTDTQYF.

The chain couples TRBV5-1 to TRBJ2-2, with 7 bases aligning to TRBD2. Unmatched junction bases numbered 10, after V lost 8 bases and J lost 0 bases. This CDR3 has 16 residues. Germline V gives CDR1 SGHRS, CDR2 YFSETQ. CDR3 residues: CASLELAGTNTGELFF. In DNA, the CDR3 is TGCGCCAGTCTGGAATTAGCGGGTACGAACACCGGGGAGCTGTTTTTT. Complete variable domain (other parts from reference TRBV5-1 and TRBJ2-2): KAGVTQTPRYLIKTRGQQVTLSCSPISGHRSVSWYQQTPGQGLQFLFEYFSETQRNKGNFPGRFSGRQFSNSRSEMNVSTLELGDSALYLCASLELAGTNTGELFFGEGSRLTVL.

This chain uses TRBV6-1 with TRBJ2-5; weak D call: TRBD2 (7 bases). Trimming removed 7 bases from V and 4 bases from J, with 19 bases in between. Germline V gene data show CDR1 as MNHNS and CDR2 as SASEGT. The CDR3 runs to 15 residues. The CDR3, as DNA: TGTGCCAGCACAGGCCCCAATAGGGGGGGAGAGACCCAGTACTTC. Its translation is CASTGPNRGGETQYF.

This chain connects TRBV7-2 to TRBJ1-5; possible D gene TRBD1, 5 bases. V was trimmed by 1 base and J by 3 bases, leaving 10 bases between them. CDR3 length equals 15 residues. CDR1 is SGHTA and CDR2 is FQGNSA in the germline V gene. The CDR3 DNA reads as TGTGCCAGCAGCTTAGGGGGCCGGGACAATCAGCCCCAGCATTTT. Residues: CASSLGGRDNQPQHF.

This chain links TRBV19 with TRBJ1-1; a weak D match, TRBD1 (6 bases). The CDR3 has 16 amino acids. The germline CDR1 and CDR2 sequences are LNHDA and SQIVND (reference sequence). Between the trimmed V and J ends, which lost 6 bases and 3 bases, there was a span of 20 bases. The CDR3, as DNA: TGTGCCAGTAGAAGGGGAGGGCCTGGGGGCTACACTGAAGCTTTCTTT. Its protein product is CASRRGGPGGYTEAFF.

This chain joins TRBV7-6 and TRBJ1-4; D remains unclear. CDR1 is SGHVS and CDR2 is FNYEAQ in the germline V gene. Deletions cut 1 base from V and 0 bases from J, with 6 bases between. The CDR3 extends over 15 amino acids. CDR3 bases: TGTGCCAGCAGCTTAGGATTTGCAACTAATGAAAAACTGTTTTTT. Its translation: CASSLGFATNEKLFF.

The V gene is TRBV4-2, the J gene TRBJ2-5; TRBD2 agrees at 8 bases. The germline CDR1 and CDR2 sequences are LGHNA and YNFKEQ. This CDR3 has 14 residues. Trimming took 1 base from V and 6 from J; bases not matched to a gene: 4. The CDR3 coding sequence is TGTGCCAGCAGCCAAGCCGAGCGGGGGAAGACCCAGTACTTC. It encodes CASSQAERGKTQYF.

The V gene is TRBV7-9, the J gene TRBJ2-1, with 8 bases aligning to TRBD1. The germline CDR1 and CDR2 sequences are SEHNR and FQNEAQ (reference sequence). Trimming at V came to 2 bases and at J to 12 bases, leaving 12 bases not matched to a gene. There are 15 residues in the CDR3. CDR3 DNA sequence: TGTGCCAGCAGCTTAACTGGACAGGGCCTGGGGGGGCAGTTCTTC. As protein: CASSLTGQGLGGQFF.

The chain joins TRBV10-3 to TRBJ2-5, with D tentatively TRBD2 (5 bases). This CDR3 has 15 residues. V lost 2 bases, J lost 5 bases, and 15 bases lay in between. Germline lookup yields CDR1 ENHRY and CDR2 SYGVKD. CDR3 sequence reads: CAISEGSTRTETQYF. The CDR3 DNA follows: TGTGCCATCAGTGAGGGGTCTACTAGGACGGAGACCCAGTACTTC.

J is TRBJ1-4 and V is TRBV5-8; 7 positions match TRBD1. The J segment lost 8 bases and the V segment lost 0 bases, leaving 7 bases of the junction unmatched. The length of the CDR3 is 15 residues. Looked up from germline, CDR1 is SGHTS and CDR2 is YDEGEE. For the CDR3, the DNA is TGTGCCAGCAGCTTGGGGGACAGAGTTGGCGAAAAACTGTTTTTT. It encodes CASSLGDRVGEKLFF.

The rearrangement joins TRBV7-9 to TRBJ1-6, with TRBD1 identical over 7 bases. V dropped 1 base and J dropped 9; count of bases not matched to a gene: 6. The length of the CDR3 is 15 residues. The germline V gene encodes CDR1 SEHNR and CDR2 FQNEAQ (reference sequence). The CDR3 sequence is CASSLGAGGFSPLHF. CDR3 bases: TGTGCCAGCAGCTTAGGGGCAGGGGGTTTTTCACCCCTCCACTTT.

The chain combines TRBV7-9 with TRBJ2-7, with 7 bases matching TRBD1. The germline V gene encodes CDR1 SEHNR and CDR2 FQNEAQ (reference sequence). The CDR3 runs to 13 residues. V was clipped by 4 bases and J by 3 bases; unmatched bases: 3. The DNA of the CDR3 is TGTGCCAGCAGCTATACAGGGGACTACGAGCAGTACTTC. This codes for CASSYTGDYEQYF.

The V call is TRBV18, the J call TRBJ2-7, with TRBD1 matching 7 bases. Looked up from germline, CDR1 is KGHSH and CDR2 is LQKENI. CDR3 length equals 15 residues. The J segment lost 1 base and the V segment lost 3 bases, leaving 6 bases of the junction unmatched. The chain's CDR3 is CASSPRQGFSYEQYF. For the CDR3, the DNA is TGTGCCAGCTCACCTCGACAGGGCTTTTCCTACGAGCAGTACTTC.

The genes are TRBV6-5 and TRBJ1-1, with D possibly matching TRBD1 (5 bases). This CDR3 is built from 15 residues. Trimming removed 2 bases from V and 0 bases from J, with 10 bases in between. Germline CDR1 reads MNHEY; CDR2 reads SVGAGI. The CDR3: CASSYGQGLNTEAFF. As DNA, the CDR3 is TGTGCCAGCAGTTACGGTCAGGGACTGAACACTGAAGCTTTCTTT.

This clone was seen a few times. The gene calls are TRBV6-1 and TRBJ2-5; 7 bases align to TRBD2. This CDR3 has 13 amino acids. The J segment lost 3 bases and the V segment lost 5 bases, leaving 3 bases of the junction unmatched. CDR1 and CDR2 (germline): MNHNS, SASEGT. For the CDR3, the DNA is TGTGCCAGCAGTTGGGCGGGAGAAGAGACCCAGTACTTC. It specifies CASSWAGEETQYF.

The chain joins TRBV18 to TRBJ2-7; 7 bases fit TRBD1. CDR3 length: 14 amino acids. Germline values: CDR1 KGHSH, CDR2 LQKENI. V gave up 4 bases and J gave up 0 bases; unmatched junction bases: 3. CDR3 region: CASSLDRNSYEQYF. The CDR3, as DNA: TGTGCCAGCTCACTGGACAGGAACTCCTACGAGCAGTACTTC.

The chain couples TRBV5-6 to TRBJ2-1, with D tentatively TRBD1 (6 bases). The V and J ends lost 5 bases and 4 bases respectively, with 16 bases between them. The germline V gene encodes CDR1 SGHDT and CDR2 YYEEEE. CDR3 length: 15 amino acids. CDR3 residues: CASRTLRDTYNEQFF. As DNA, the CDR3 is TGTGCCAGCAGAACCCTCCGGGACACTTACAATGAGCAGTTCTTC.

CDR3 nucleotide sequence: TGTGCCAGCAGCGCCCGACCGGGACAGGGTGGGACCCAGTACTTC. It specifies CASSARPGQGGTQYF. The rearrangement joins TRBV9 to TRBJ2-5, with 9 positions matching TRBD1. Losses at the gene ends were 3 bases for V and 7 bases for J; bases not matched to a gene: 10. The germline CDR1 and CDR2 sequences are SGDLS and YYNGEE. This CDR3 contains 15 residues.

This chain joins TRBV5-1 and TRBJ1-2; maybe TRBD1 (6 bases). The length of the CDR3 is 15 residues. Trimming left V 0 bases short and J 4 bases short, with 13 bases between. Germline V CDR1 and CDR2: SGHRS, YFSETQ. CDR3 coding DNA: TGCGCCAGCAGCTTGGAAGGGGGACGGGCCTATGGCTACACCTTC. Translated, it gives CASSLEGGRAYGYTF.

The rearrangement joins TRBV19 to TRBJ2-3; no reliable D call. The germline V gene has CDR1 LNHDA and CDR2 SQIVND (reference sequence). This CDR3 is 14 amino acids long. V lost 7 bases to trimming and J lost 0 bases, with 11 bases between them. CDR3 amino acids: CASKLGGSTDTQYF. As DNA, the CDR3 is TGTGCCAGTAAATTGGGCGGTAGCACAGATACGCAGTATTTT.

CDR3 protein: CASSVGPLPLAGGPRDEQYF. The CDR3 nucleotides read TGTGCCAGCAGCGTAGGACCCCTCCCTCTAGCGGGAGGGCCCCGGGACGAGCAGTACTTC. The J gene is TRBJ2-7, the V gene TRBV9; 12 nucleotides line up with TRBD2. This CDR3 contains 20 residues. Germline CDR1 SGDLS, CDR2 YYNGEE. V shed 0 bases and J 5 bases; nucleotides not matched to a gene: 18.

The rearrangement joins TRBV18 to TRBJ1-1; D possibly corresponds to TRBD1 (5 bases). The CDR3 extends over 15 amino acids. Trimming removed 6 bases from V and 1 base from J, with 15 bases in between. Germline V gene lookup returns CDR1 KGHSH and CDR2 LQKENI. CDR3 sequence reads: CASSPVGGENTEAFF. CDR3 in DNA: TGTGCCAGCTCGCCCGTAGGAGGGGAGAACACTGAAGCTTTCTTT.

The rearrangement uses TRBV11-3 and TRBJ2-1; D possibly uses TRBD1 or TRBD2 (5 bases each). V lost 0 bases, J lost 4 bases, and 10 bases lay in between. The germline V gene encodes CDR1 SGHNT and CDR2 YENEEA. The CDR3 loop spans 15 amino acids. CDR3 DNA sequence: TGTGCCAGCAGCTTAGACGGGACGGGGTACAATGAGCAGTTCTTC. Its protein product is CASSLDGTGYNEQFF.

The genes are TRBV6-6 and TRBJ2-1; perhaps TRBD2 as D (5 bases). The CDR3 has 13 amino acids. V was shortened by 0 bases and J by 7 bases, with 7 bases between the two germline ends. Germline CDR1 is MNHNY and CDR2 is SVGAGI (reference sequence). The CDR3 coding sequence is TGTGCCAGCAGTTACTCCCGGGATAATGAGCAGTTCTTC. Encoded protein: CASSYSRDNEQFF.

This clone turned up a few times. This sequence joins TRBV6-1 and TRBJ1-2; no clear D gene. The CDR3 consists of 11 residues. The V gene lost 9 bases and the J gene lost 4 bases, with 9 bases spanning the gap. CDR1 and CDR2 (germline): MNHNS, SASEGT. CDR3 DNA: TGTGCCAGTTATAACCTCTATGGCTACACCTTC. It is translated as CASYNLYGYTF.

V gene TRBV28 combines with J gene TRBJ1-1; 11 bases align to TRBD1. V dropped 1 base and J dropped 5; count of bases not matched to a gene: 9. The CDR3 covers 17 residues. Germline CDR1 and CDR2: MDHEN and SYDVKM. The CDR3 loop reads CASSLSLGTGGETEAFF. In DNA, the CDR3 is TGTGCCAGCAGTTTATCTTTGGGGACAGGGGGGGAAACTGAAGCTTTCTTT. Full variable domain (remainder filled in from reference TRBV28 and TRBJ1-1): DVKVTQSSRYLVKRTGEKVFLECVQDMDHENMFWYRQDPGLGLRLIYFSYDVKMKEKGDIPEGYSVSREKKERFSLILESASTNQTSMYLCASSLSLGTGGETEAFFGQGTRLTVV.

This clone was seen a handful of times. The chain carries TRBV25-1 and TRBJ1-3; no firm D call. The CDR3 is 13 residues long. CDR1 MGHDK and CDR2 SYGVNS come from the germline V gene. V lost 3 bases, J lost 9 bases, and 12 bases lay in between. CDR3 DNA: TGTGCCAGCAGTGAGTCCGGAGGTGGCACCATATATTTT. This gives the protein CASSESGGGTIYF.

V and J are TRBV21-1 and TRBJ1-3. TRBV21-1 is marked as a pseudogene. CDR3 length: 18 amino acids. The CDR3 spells CASSLRDPQSPSGNTIYF. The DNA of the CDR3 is TGTGCCAGCAGCCTCCGGGACCCACAGTCACCCTCTGGAAACACCATATATTTT.